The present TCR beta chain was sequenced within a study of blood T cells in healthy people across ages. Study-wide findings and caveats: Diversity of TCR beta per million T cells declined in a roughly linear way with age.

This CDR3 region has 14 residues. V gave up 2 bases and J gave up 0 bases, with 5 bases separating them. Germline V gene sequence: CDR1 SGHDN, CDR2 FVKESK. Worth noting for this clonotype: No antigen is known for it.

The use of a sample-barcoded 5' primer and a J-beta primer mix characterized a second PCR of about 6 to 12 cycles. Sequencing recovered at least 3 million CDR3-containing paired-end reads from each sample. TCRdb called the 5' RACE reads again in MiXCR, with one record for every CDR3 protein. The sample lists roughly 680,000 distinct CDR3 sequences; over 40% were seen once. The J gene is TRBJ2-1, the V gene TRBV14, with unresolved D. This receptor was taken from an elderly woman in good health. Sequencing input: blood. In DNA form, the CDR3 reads TGTGCCAGCAGCCAAAAGGCCTCCTACAATGAGCAGTTCTTC. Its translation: CASSQKASYNEQFF.